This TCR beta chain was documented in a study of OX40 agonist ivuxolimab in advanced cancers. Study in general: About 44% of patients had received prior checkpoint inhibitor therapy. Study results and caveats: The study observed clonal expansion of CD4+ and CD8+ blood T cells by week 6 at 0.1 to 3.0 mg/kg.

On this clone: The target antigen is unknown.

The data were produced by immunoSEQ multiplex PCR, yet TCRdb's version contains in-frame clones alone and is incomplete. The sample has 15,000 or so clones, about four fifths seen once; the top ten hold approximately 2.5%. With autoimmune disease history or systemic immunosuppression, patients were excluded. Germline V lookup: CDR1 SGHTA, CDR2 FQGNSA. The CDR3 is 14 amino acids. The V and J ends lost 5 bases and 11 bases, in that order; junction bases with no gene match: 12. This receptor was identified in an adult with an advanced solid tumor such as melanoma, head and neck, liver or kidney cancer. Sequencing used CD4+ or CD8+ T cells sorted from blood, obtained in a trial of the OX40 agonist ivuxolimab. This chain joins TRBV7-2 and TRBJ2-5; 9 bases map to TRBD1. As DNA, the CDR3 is TGTGCCAGCAGCCAGGACAGGGGAATAGGTGAGCAGTACTTC. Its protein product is CASSQDRGIGEQYF.